This TCR beta chain is drawn from a study of blood T cell repertoires in COVID-19. Study at large: The samples span acute and convalescent COVID-19 from the United States, Italy and Spain. PBMCs, B-cell-depleted T cells, or T cells were the source of the cDNA or gDNA that made up the material.

Germline V gene lookup returns CDR1 SEHNR and CDR2 FQNEAQ (reference sequence). The V end lost 4 bases, the J end lost 1 base, and 13 bases lay between the germline ends. This CDR3 has 15 amino acids. The authors' processing: Estimated nucleated cell counts came from reference gene primer amplification. Method: immunoSEQ multiplex PCR; TCRdb's copy keeps in-frame clones and lacks some. That table is the source of V, J and clone size, and D and trimming were worked out from the DNA. The table has around 200,000 clones, more than 75% seen once. This clonotype was sampled from a man aged 40-55 years with active or convalescent COVID-19. V usage is TRBV7-9 and J usage is TRBJ1-2; possible D gene TRBD1, 5 bases. Sequenced input: peripheral blood. The CDR3: CASSSDSRLNYGYTF. CDR3 nucleotides: TGTGCCAGCAGCTCCGACAGCCGTCTTAACTATGGCTACACCTTC.